The next 23 T cell receptor beta chains were all read from a single sample in a study of cytomegalovirus exposure and HLA in healthy donors. The PCR made use of 60 Vbeta and 13 Jbeta primers. Using immunoSEQ multiplex PCR, the repertoire was profiled, and TCRdb retains in-frame clones only, with some absent. The table has roughly 170,000 clones, approximately 86% seen once. The specimen was PBMCs. The receptors were sampled from a male donor in good health and CMV-seronegative.

This clone was observed a few times. V and J are TRBV7-6 and TRBJ1-4; unclear D gene. The CDR3 loop spans 14 amino acids. Trimming left V 2 bases short and J 7 bases short, with 11 bases between. CDR1 and CDR2 from the germline V gene are SGHVS and FNYEAQ. CDR3 residues: CASSLLPGGEKLFF. The CDR3 DNA is TGTGCCAGCAGCTTATTACCGGGTGGTGAAAAACTGTTTTTT.

The chain is built from TRBV7-9 and TRBJ2-2; possibly TRBD1 for D (5 bases). The CDR3 has 16 residues. Trimming removed 5 bases at V and 3 bases at J, with 16 bases between. CDR1 and CDR2 (germline): SEHNR, FQNEAQ (reference sequence). The CDR3 DNA reads as TGTGCCAGCAGCCCTCAGGGAAACCTTCACACCGGGGAGCTGTTTTTT. Protein: CASSPQGNLHTGELFF.

This clone occurred a few times. The chain links TRBV7-9 to TRBJ2-4; D might be TRBD1 (5 bases). The CDR3 has 12 residues. Germline V gene sequence: CDR1 SEHNR, CDR2 FQNEAQ (reference sequence). Trimming pared 6 bases from V and 6 bases from J, leaving 9 bases between. CDR3 sequence: CASRGDRNIQYF. The CDR3 region has the DNA TGTGCCAGCAGAGGGGATAGAAACATTCAGTACTTC.

A single count supports this clone. The chain employs TRBV7-9 and TRBJ2-3, with D possibly TRBD2 on 6 matching bases. Trimming pared 4 bases from V and 5 bases from J, leaving 19 bases between. This CDR3 is built from 16 residues. CDR1 is SEHNR, CDR2 FQNEAQ, per germline (reference sequence). The CDR3 loop reads CASSSPPGLRRDTQYF. CDR3 nucleotides: TGTGCCAGCAGCTCACCCCCGGGACTGAGGAGAGATACGCAGTATTTT.

This chain connects TRBV7-3 to TRBJ2-5, with TRBD2 matching over 12 bases. V lost 5 bases and J lost 5; bases outside the gene matches: 6. The CDR3 is made up of 15 amino acids. Germline CDR1 reads SGHTA; CDR2 reads FQGTGA. CDR3 residues: CASSPMGTSGETQYF. As DNA, the CDR3 is TGTGCCAGCAGCCCTATGGGGACTAGCGGGGAGACCCAGTACTTC.

This chain joins TRBV5-6 and TRBJ1-2, with D maybe TRBD1 (5 bases). This CDR3 comprises 14 residues. Germline CDR1 SGHDT, CDR2 YYEEEE. Trimming pared 1 base from V and 5 bases from J, leaving 12 bases between. In nucleotides, the CDR3 is TGTGCCAGCAGCTTGCCGGGGGTGGTTTATGGCTACACCTTC. This translates into CASSLPGVVYGYTF. The full variable domain, its missing parts supplied by reference TRBV5-6 and TRBJ1-2, is DAGVTQSPTHLIKTRGQQVTLRCSPKSGHDTVSWYQQALGQGPQFIFQYYEEEERQRGNFPDRFSGHQFPNYSSELNVNALLLGDSALYLCASSLPGVVYGYTFGSGTRLTVV.

The gene calls are TRBV7-2 and TRBJ1-2; 9 nucleotides agree with TRBD1. Trimming at V came to 5 bases and at J to 6 bases, leaving 16 bases not matched to a gene. The germline V gene has CDR1 SGHTA and CDR2 FQGNSA. The CDR3 is 17 residues long. The CDR3 reads CASSRNAPGTGKDGYTF. The CDR3 DNA follows: TGTGCCAGCAGCCGTAATGCCCCCGGGACAGGGAAGGATGGCTACACCTTC.

The V gene is TRBV28, the J gene TRBJ2-7, with 10 bases aligning to TRBD2. V gave up 3 bases and J gave up 3 bases; unmatched junction bases: 14. From germline, CDR1 is MDHEN and CDR2 SYDVKM. The CDR3 length is 18 residues. The DNA for the CDR3 is TGTGCCAGCAGTTTTTCGGTCGTCCTAGCGGGGGACTTCTACGAGCAGTACTTC. The encoded protein is CASSFSVVLAGDFYEQYF.

This chain connects TRBV11-3 to TRBJ2-7; 8 bases map to TRBD1. This CDR3 has 14 residues. Germline-derived CDR1 and CDR2 are SGHNT and YENEEA. The V and J ends lost 0 bases and 6 bases, in that order; junction bases with no gene match: 4. The CDR3 loop is CASSLEGGTGEQYF. CDR3 DNA sequence: TGTGCCAGCAGCTTAGAAGGGGGGACAGGCGAGCAGTACTTC.

In this sample, this clone turned up a few times. The chain employs TRBV20-1 and TRBJ1-4; D might be TRBD1 (6 bases). Germline V CDR1 and CDR2: DFQATT, SNEGSKA (reference sequence). Trimming shortened V by 7 bases and J by 4 bases, and 7 bases separated the two germline ends. This CDR3 comprises 11 residues. Here the CDR3 reads CSGQDNEKLFF. CDR3 nucleotide sequence: TGCAGTGGACAGGATAATGAAAAACTGTTTTTT.

The chain links TRBV18 to TRBJ1-3; D ambiguous. CDR3 length equals 13 residues. V lost 4 bases and J lost 2, with 6 bases in between. Germline assignment: CDR1 KGHSH and CDR2 LQKENI. CDR3 loop: CASSRETGNTIYF. Here the CDR3 DNA reads TGTGCCAGCTCACGAGAGACTGGAAACACCATATATTTT. The full variable domain, its missing parts supplied by reference TRBV18 and TRBJ1-3, is NAGVMQNPRHLVRRRGQEARLRCSPMKGHSHVYWYRQLPEEGLKFMVYLQKENIIDESGMPKERFSAEFPKEGPSILRIQQVVRGDSAAYFCASSRETGNTIYFGEGSWLTVV.

The chain combines TRBV5-8 with TRBJ1-6; tentative D call: TRBD1 (6 bases). Trimming cost V 3 bases and J 7 bases, with 11 bases left between them. Per germline, CDR1 SGHTS and CDR2 YDEGEE. The CDR3 extends over 14 amino acids. The CDR3 loop is CASSSGTWNSPLHF. The DNA of the CDR3 is TGTGCCAGCAGCTCCGGGACATGGAATTCACCCCTCCACTTT.

V gene TRBV5-4 combines with J gene TRBJ2-5; no reliable D call. Gene TRBJ2-7 matches the end of the DNA better, so the J call may be wrong. This CDR3 is built from 11 residues. Germline CDR1 SGHNT, CDR2 YYREEE (reference sequence). The CDR3 loop reads CASSLEYEQYF. The CDR3 DNA reads as TGTGCCAGCAGCTTGGAATACGAGCAGTACTTC.

The chain combines TRBV5-1 with TRBJ2-3; TRBD1 might be the D (6 bases). The CDR3 is 15 amino acids. The germline gives CDR1 SGHRS, CDR2 YFSETQ. With 4 bases removed from V and 4 bases from J, the gap between germline ends came to 16 bases. This chain's CDR3 is CASSLGHGGPDTQYF. DNA of the CDR3: TGCGCCAGCAGCCTGGGACACGGTGGCCCAGATACGCAGTATTTT.

The rearrangement uses TRBV27 and TRBJ1-2, with TRBD1 matching 7 bases. There are 14 residues in the CDR3. The V gene's germline CDR1 is MNHEY and CDR2 SMNVEV (reference sequence). V shed 2 bases and J 8 bases; nucleotides not matched to a gene: 8. The CDR3 DNA sequence: TGTGCCAGCAGTTTAGGGTGGAGGGGGCAGGGCTACACCTTC. It yields the protein CASSLGWRGQGYTF.

J is TRBJ1-1 and V is TRBV2; 7 bases map to TRBD1. With V trimmed by 11 bases and J by 0 bases, 12 bases remained unmatched. This CDR3 is built from 15 residues. The germline CDR1 and CDR2 sequences are SNHLY and FYNNEI. CDR3 DNA: TGTGCCTGCCCCCGGGACAGAACTATGAACACTGAAGCTTTCTTT. Residues: CACPRDRTMNTEAFF.

V gene TRBV21-1 combines with J gene TRBJ2-2; the table's D call, TRBD1, has no DNA check behind it. TRBV21-1 counts as a pseudogene. There are 19 residues in the CDR3. The CDR3 spells CASNIDGPRRLKSTGELFF. The CDR3 coding sequence is TGTGCCAGCAACATTGATGGGCCCCGACGATTGAAGAGCACCGGGGAGCTGTTTTTT.

V gene TRBV7-2 combines with J gene TRBJ1-4; D unresolved. V was cut by 0 bases and J by 0 bases, with 5 bases left in between. Germline CDR1 and CDR2: SGHTA and FQGNSA. The length of the CDR3 is 15 residues. The DNA for the CDR3 is TGTGCCAGCAGCTTAGCGAGCGCAACTAATGAAAAACTGTTTTTT. The encoded protein is CASSLASATNEKLFF.

The table lists this clone with a count of one. This chain links TRBV6-4 with TRBJ2-3; tentative D call: TRBD2 (7 bases). The CDR3 extends over 15 amino acids. Per germline, CDR1 MRHNA and CDR2 SNTAGT. V lost 3 bases to trimming and J lost 3 bases, with 13 bases between them. CDR3 protein: CASSEQGGQTDTQYF. The CDR3 DNA is TGTGCCAGCAGTGAACAGGGAGGGCAAACAGATACGCAGTATTTT.

The chain employs TRBV6-6 and TRBJ2-5; 10 bases agree with TRBD2. V was clipped by 2 bases and J by 5 bases; unmatched bases: 5. The CDR3 is 15 amino acids. In germline, CDR1 is MNHNY, CDR2 SVGAGI (reference sequence). CDR3 loop: CASSYGRAGGETQYF. The CDR3 DNA reads TGTGCCAGCAGTTACGGTAGAGCGGGGGGGGAGACCCAGTACTTC.

The chain links TRBV5-1 to TRBJ2-7; D perhaps matches TRBD2 (6 bases). V was pared by 5 bases and J by 5 bases, with 11 bases between. Looked up from germline, CDR1 is SGHRS and CDR2 is YFSETQ. This CDR3 is built from 12 residues. CDR3 bases: TGCGCCAGCAGGAAGGGAGGCCACGAGCAGTACTTC. Protein sequence: CASRKGGHEQYF.

The chain joins TRBV29-1 to TRBJ2-3; D possibly corresponds to TRBD2 (6 bases). CDR1 and CDR2 from the germline V gene are SQVTM and ANQGSEA. V lost 7 bases and J lost 5, with 16 bases in between. This CDR3 has 13 amino acids. CDR3 sequence reads: CSARSGPGDTQYF. The DNA for the CDR3 is TGCAGCGCTCGGAGCGGGCCAGGAGATACGCAGTATTTT.

The V call is TRBV19, the J call TRBJ1-2; possibly TRBD1 for D (6 bases). CDR3 length: 13 amino acids. CDR1 and CDR2 (germline): LNHDA, SQIVND (reference sequence). With 5 bases removed from V and 5 bases from J, the gap between germline ends came to 12 bases. The CDR3 reads CASSQQGQYGYTF. For the CDR3, the DNA is TGTGCCAGTAGTCAACAGGGCCAGTATGGCTACACCTTC.